The rows below give T cell receptor beta chains drawn from one sample of a study of T cell responses to AZD1222 COVID-19 vaccine. TCRdb's table, derived via immunoSEQ multiplex PCR, lists solely in-frame clones and lacks some. The sample shows roughly 120,000 clones, around 92% of them seen only once. This sample comprised peripheral blood, obtained 28 days after the second AZD1222 dose. These receptors all come from an adult who received the AZD1222 COVID-19 vaccine. The CDR3 runs from the conserved cysteine through the conserved F or W. A D gene is named only where the DNA matches it firmly. Where a row states a size, it is once, few, many or the class of an expanded clone; other rows omit it.

TRBJ2-2 TRBV2 . . CASTPEQGGFTGELFF TGTGCCAGCACCCCGGAACAGGGAGGGTTCACCGGGGAGCTGTTTTTT
TRBJ1-1 TRBV6-5 . TRBD1 CASSRQGGTEAFF TGTGCCAGCAGCCGACAGGGGGGCACTGAAGCTTTCTTT
TRBJ1-2 TRBV7-2 . . CASSTSGTENYGYTF TGTGCCAGCAGCACCTCCGGGACTGAAAACTATGGCTACACCTTC
TRBJ1-1 TRBV10-3 . . CAITGSVNTEAFF TGTGCCATCACTGGGTCTGTGAACACTGAAGCTTTCTTT
TRBJ1-5 TRBV2 . TRBD1 CASSEAGSGTGAQPQHF TGTGCCAGCAGTGAAGCCGGGTCGGGGACAGGGGCCCAGCCCCAGCATTTT
TRBJ1-2 TRBV1 . . CTSSQERGDRGRCGGGYTF TGCACCAGCAGCCAAGAACGGGGGGACAGGGGGCGATGTGGTGGAGGCTACACCTTC
TRBJ1-2 TRBV19 . . CASSNYRALGYTF TGTGCCAGTAGTAACTACAGGGCGCTGGGCTACACCTTC
TRBJ1-2 TRBV6-5 . . CASRRPNYGYTF TGTGCCAGCAGGCGTCCTAACTATGGCTACACCTTC
TRBJ1-6 TRBV6-2/TRBV6-3 once TRBD1 CASSRDREMSPLHF TGTGCCAGCAGCCGGGACAGGGAGATGTCACCCCTCCACTTT
TRBJ1-4 TRBV5-1 . . CASTPGGDLNEKLFF TGCGCCAGCACCCCGGGGGGGGACCTTAATGAAAAACTGTTTTTT
TRBJ1-1 TRBV19 . TRBD1 CASSRGLRDSLNTEAFF TGTGCCAGTAGTAGAGGCCTCCGGGACAGCCTGAACACTGAAGCTTTCTTT
TRBJ1-5 TRBV5-5 . . CASSSQVGDQPQHF TGTGCCAGCAGCTCCCAGGTTGGTGATCAGCCCCAGCATTTT
TRBJ1-1 TRBV28 . TRBD1 CASSQPQGINTEAFF TGTGCCAGCAGCCAACCACAGGGGATCAACACTGAAGCTTTCTTT
TRBJ1-5 TRBV27 . . CASSLASPYQPQHF TGTGCCAGCAGTTTAGCCAGTCCGTATCAGCCCCAGCATTTT
TRBJ1-6 TRBV28 . . CASSLTGSSPLHF TGTGCCAGCAGTTTAACAGGGTCATCACCCCTCCACTTT
TRBJ2-1 TRBV20-1 . TRBD2 CSASRSSGGDEQFF TGCAGTGCTAGTCGGTCTAGCGGGGGTGATGAGCAGTTCTTC
TRBJ2-7 TRBV10-3 . . CAAAEGSYEQYF TGTGCCGCCGCGGAGGGCTCCTACGAGCAGTACTTC
TRBJ2-1 TRBV20-1 . TRBD2 CSASGTSESSYNEQFF TGCAGTGCTAGTGGTACTAGCGAAAGCTCCTACAATGAGCAGTTCTTC
TRBJ2-5 TRBV19 few . CASSIDPGSSRETQYF TGTGCCAGTAGTATAGATCCGGGCTCAAGCAGAGAGACCCAGTACTTC
TRBJ2-2 TRBV27 . TRBD2 CASSQLAGGPNTGELFF TGTGCCAGCAGTCAGCTAGCGGGGGGACCGAACACCGGGGAGCTGTTTTTT
TRBJ1-2 TRBV7-2 . . CASSPGQPGAYYGYTF TGTGCCAGCAGCCCTGGACAGCCGGGGGCTTACTATGGCTACACCTTC
TRBJ1-6 TRBV7-2 few TRBD1 CASSFDRGSPLHF TGTGCCAGCAGCTTTGACAGGGGTTCACCCCTCCACTTT
TRBJ1-1 TRBV5-4 . . CASSAGTGRNTEAFF TGTGCCAGCAGCGCCGGGACGGGGAGGAACACTGAAGCTTTCTTT
TRBJ2-3 TRBV7-9 once . CASSTRLTDTQYF TGTGCCAGCAGCACCAGGCTGACAGATACGCAGTATTTT
TRBJ1-1 TRBV18 . . CASSRGGVKNTEAFF TGTGCCAGCTCACGAGGCGGGGTAAAGAACACTGAAGCTTTCTTT
TRBJ1-6 TRBV5-1 . TRBD1 CASSLASTGDGSPLHF TGCGCCAGCAGCTTGGCCAGCACAGGGGATGGGTCACCCCTCCACTTT
TRBJ1-6 TRBV6-5 . . CASRYGVGNSPLHF TGTGCCAGCAGGTATGGGGTCGGGAATTCACCCCTCCACTTT
TRBJ1-4 TRBV2 . . CASSEGQMGIIQKLFF TGTGCCAGCAGTGAGGGGCAGATGGGGATAATTCAAAAACTGTTTTTT
TRBJ1-5 TRBV7-9 once . CASSLWDGEEQPQHF TGTGCCAGCAGCTTATGGGATGGAGAAGAGCAGCCCCAGCATTTT
TRBJ1-5 TRBV7-9 . . CASSRGIGIDQPQHF TGTGCCAGCAGCCGAGGCATAGGGATCGATCAGCCCCAGCATTTT
TRBJ1-3 TRBV7-2 few . CASSSLLNSGNTIYF TGTGCCAGCAGCTCCCTTCTAAACTCTGGAAACACCATATATTTT
TRBJ1-6 TRBV19 . TRBD1 CASSMGGQVGPNSPLHF TGTGCCAGTAGTATGGGCGGACAGGTCGGCCCCAATTCACCCCTCCACTTT
TRBJ1-2 TRBV2 once TRBD1 CASSEFDRENYGYTF TGTGCCAGCAGTGAATTCGACAGGGAAAACTATGGCTACACCTTC
TRBJ1-2 TRBV3-1/TRBV3-2 . . CASSKQTGFTIGYTF TGTGCCAGCAGTAAACAAACAGGGTTCACGATCGGCTACACCTTC